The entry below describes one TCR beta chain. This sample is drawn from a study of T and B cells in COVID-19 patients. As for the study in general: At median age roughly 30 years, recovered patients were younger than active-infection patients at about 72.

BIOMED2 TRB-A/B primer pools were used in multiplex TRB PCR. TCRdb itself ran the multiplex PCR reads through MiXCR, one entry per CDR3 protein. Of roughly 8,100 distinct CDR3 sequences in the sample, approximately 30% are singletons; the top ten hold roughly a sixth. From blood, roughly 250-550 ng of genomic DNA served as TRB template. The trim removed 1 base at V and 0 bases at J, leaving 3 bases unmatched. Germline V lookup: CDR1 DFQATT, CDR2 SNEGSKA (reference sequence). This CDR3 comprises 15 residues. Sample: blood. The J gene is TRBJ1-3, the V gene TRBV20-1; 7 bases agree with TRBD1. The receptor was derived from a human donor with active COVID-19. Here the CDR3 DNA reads TGCAGTGCTAGAGGGGGACAGATCTCTGGAAACACCATATATTTT. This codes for CSARGGQISGNTIYF.